The 31 T cell receptor beta chains below come from one sample, sequenced in a study of T cell responses to AZD1222 COVID-19 vaccine (dated by TCRdb to about 2021). This specimen's time point label, interpreted: baseline before first vaccination. Libraries were built with the immunoSEQ multiplex PCR assay. This is the immuneACCESS table as TCRdb keeps it, with only in-frame sequences that have V and J called. A part of the clones is gone; compared with another copy, unresolved V genes explain less than half, and the rest is unexplained. Present in this sample are about 110,000 clones, 88% of which were seen just once. Under 6.5% of the sample goes to the ten largest clones. The starting material was peripheral blood, obtained on day 0 of AZD1222 vaccination. The receptors derive from an adult in good health.

This chain uses TRBV7-2 with TRBJ1-3, with D perhaps matching TRBD1 (5 bases). CDR1 and CDR2 (germline): SGHTA, FQGNSA. The V end was cut by 5 bases, the J end by 0 bases, with 11 bases between. The CDR3 has 15 residues. CDR3 residues: CASSPRGNSGNTIYF. The CDR3 DNA reads TGTGCCAGCAGCCCGAGGGGCAACTCTGGAAACACCATATATTTT.

V usage is TRBV15 and J usage is TRBJ2-3; 11 bases line up with TRBD1. CDR1 is LNHNV and CDR2 is YYDKDF in the germline V gene (reference sequence). The V and J ends lost 4 bases and 3 bases, in that order; junction bases with no gene match: 9. The CDR3 extends over 17 amino acids. The CDR3 loop reads CATSKRTGGAATDTQYF. The CDR3 DNA follows: TGTGCCACCAGCAAAAGGACAGGGGGCGCGGCTACAGATACGCAGTATTTT.

V gene TRBV9 combines with J gene TRBJ1-1, with 7 bases matching TRBD1. The CDR3 is 12 amino acids. The J segment lost 4 bases and the V segment lost 3 bases, leaving 0 bases of the junction unmatched. CDR1 is SGDLS and CDR2 is YYNGEE in the germline V gene. CDR3 protein: CASSAGGTEAFF. The CDR3 DNA is TGTGCCAGCAGCGCAGGGGGCACTGAAGCTTTCTTT.

This clone was found a few times. As DNA, the CDR3 is TGTGCCAGCAGCTTAGAGCGGGAAACTGAAGCTTTCTTT. Translated, it gives CASSLERETEAFF. The rearrangement links TRBV7-9 to TRBJ1-1; the D is unclear. The germline gives CDR1 SEHNR, CDR2 FQNEAQ (reference sequence). This CDR3 comprises 13 residues. V lost 1 base to trimming and J lost 5 bases, with 8 bases between them.

The rearrangement uses TRBV5-5 and TRBJ2-3; D is uncertain. V shed 5 bases and J shed 0 bases, with 16 bases lying between them. Germline V gene data show CDR1 as SGHKS and CDR2 as YYEKEE (reference sequence). The CDR3 runs to 16 residues. CDR3 protein: CASSRQQFSSTDTQYF. The CDR3 DNA sequence: TGTGCCAGCAGTAGGCAACAGTTCTCTAGCACAGATACGCAGTATTTT. Together with reference TRBV5-5 and TRBJ2-3, the CDR3 gives the full variable domain: DAGVTQSPTHLIKTRGQQVTLRCSPISGHKSVSWYQQVLGQGPQFIFQYYEKEERGRGNFPDRFSARQFPNYSSELNVNALLLGDSALYLCASSRQQFSSTDTQYFGPGTRLTVL.

This sequence joins TRBV9 and TRBJ1-5; D is unclear. Germline V lookup: CDR1 SGDLS, CDR2 YYNGEE. This CDR3 is built from 13 residues. V dropped 3 bases and J dropped 0 bases, with 4 bases sitting between them. This CDR3 is CASSAGSNQPQHF. The DNA for the CDR3 is TGTGCCAGCAGCGCAGGTAGCAATCAGCCCCAGCATTTT.

This chain links TRBV5-4 with TRBJ1-2, with 8 bases aligning to TRBD1. CDR1 and CDR2 (germline): SGHNT, YYREEE (reference sequence). The CDR3 runs 14 residues. Losses at the gene ends were 4 bases for V and 7 bases for J; bases not matched to a gene: 9. Here the CDR3 DNA reads TGTGCCAGCAGCCCAGGGGGCGAAATGTTTGGCTACACCTTC. Amino acids: CASSPGGEMFGYTF.

The chain recombines TRBV11-2 with TRBJ2-1; TRBD2 might be the D (6 bases). V lost 5 bases and J 4 bases, leaving 18 bases between the germline ends. The CDR3 has 16 amino acids. CDR1 is SGHAT, CDR2 FQNNGV, per germline. Here the CDR3 DNA reads TGTGCCAGCAGCCTTCGGGGGTCAGTCTTATACAATGAGCAGTTCTTC. Its protein is CASSLRGSVLYNEQFF.

The chain links TRBV5-4 to TRBJ1-1; tentatively, D is TRBD1 (5 bases). Looked up from germline, CDR1 is SGHNT and CDR2 is YYREEE (reference sequence). Deletions cut 0 bases from V and 3 bases from J, with 9 bases between. The CDR3 contains 14 residues. CDR3 sequence reads: CASSLGGGDTEAFF. CDR3 bases: TGTGCCAGCAGCTTGGGGGGCGGGGACACTGAAGCTTTCTTT.

The rearrangement uses TRBV11-3 and TRBJ2-1; 11 positions agree with TRBD1. The CDR3 sequence is 14 residues long. The junction had 7 bases not matched to a gene; V was cut back by 8 bases and J by 7 bases. Germline V gene data show CDR1 as SGHNT and CDR2 as YENEEA. CDR3 DNA: TGTGCCAGCGCTAAAGGACAGGGGGCGAATGAGCAGTTCTTC. Translating gives CASAKGQGANEQFF.

This chain links TRBV11-2 with TRBJ2-6, with unresolved D. There are 15 residues in the CDR3. Germline assignment: CDR1 SGHAT and CDR2 FQNNGV. Trimming stripped 6 bases from V and 3 bases from J, with 12 bases between. The CDR3 DNA is TGTGCCAGCAGTATGAGCGAGTTTGGGGCCAACGTCCTGACTTTC. Amino acids: CASSMSEFGANVLTF.

On this clone itself: Other DNA sequences in this specimen translate into the identical CDR3. The rearrangement uses TRBV18 and TRBJ2-7; D not certain. The V end was cut by 3 bases, the J end by 0 bases, with 6 bases between. Germline V lookup: CDR1 KGHSH, CDR2 LQKENI. This CDR3 is 13 amino acids long. CDR3 nucleotide sequence: TGTGCCAGCTCACCTCCAAGCTCCTACGAGCAGTACTTC. Its protein is CASSPPSSYEQYF.

J is TRBJ2-1 and V is TRBV7-2; D not resolved. Per the germline V gene, CDR1 is SGHTA and CDR2 is FQGNSA. With 3 bases removed from V and 9 bases from J, the gap between germline ends came to 12 bases. CDR3 length equals 13 residues. The CDR3: CASSFTVVGEQFF. The DNA of the CDR3 is TGTGCCAGCAGCTTCACCGTTGTCGGTGAGCAGTTCTTC.

This chain joins TRBV7-9 and TRBJ2-3; TRBD2 matches 9 bases. Germline CDR1 and CDR2: SEHNR and FQNEAQ (reference sequence). This CDR3 is 16 amino acids long. V lost 5 bases and J lost 2; bases outside the gene matches: 8. This CDR3 reads CASSPGASGVTDTQYF. The CDR3 coding sequence is TGTGCCAGCAGCCCTGGGGCTAGCGGGGTCACAGATACGCAGTATTTT. Full variable domain (rest looked up from reference TRBV7-9 and TRBJ2-3): DTGVSQNPRHKITKRGQNVTFRCDPISEHNRLYWYRQTLGQGPEFLTYFQNEAQLEKSRLLSDRFSAERPKGSFSTLEIQRTEQGDSAMYLCASSPGASGVTDTQYFGPGTRLTVL.

Written as DNA, the CDR3 is TGTGCCAGCAGCGGGGAGGCAGATACGCAGTATTTT. This translates into CASSGEADTQYF. The rearrangement links TRBV6-6 to TRBJ2-3, with a weak D call TRBD2 (6 bases). Germline CDR1 and CDR2: MNHNY and SVGAGI (reference sequence). Trimming took off 6 bases at V and 4 bases at J, with 8 bases between the two ends. This CDR3 is built from 12 residues.

The V gene is TRBV2, the J gene TRBJ1-2; tentatively, D is TRBD1 (6 bases). The germline V gene encodes CDR1 SNHLY and CDR2 FYNNEI. V lost 7 bases and J lost 5, with 14 bases in between. The CDR3 consists of 13 residues. CDR3 in DNA: TGTGCCAGCAACCTGGACAGTAGATATGGCTACACCTTC. Amino acid sequence: CASNLDSRYGYTF. The whole variable domain, filled in from reference TRBV2 and TRBJ1-2, reads EPEVTQTPSHQVTQMGQEVILRCVPISNHLYFYWYRQILGQKVEFLVSFYNNEISEKSEIFDDQFSVERPDGSNFTLKIRSTKLEDSAMYFCASNLDSRYGYTFGSGTRLTVV.

This clone was counted once. The rearrangement uses TRBV9 and TRBJ1-2; D is unresolved. CDR1 is SGDLS, CDR2 YYNGEE, per germline. V was cut by 1 base and J by 8 bases, with 12 bases left in between. The CDR3 is 13 amino acids. The CDR3 reads CASSVSGLGGYTF. The DNA of the CDR3 is TGTGCCAGCAGCGTAAGTGGACTTGGAGGCTACACCTTC.

CDR3 residues: CAIRNSGGYEQYF. The CDR3 DNA reads as TGTGCCATCCGCAATTCCGGGGGCTACGAGCAGTACTTC. The genes are TRBV10-3 and TRBJ2-7; tentatively, D is TRBD2 (6 bases). The V end was cut by 8 bases, the J end by 3 bases, with 14 bases between. The CDR3 covers 13 residues. In germline, CDR1 is ENHRY, CDR2 SYGVKD.

V usage is TRBV7-2 and J usage is TRBJ1-2; the match to TRBD1 covers 9 bases. The V gene end was trimmed by 3 bases and the J gene end by 5 bases; junction bases not matched to a gene: 4. The CDR3 consists of 14 residues. CDR1 and CDR2 (germline): SGHTA, FQGNSA. CDR3 nucleotide sequence: TGTGCCAGCAGCTTGGGGACAGGGTCATATGGCTACACCTTC. It is translated as CASSLGTGSYGYTF.

CDR3 coding DNA: TGTGCCAGCTCACCCCGACCGGGGGATGAGGGCACAGATACGCAGTATTTT. Translating gives CASSPRPGDEGTDTQYF. This chain joins TRBV18 and TRBJ2-3; TRBD2 might be the D (6 bases). The V gene lost 3 bases and the J gene lost 1 base, with 17 bases spanning the gap. Germline CDR1 KGHSH, CDR2 LQKENI. The CDR3 spans 17 residues.

This rearrangement joins TRBV4-3 to TRBJ1-1; 11 bases match TRBD1. The CDR3 loop spans 15 amino acids. The junction had 6 bases not matched to a gene; V was cut back by 5 bases and J by 4 bases. CDR1 and CDR2 (germline): LGHNA, YSLEER. The CDR3 DNA sequence: TGCGCCAGCAGCTATTGGGACAGGGGGTTCACTGAAGCTTTCTTT. This encodes CASSYWDRGFTEAFF.

The chain is built from TRBV7-9 and TRBJ2-3; 11 positions match TRBD1. V lost 5 bases and J lost 4; bases outside the gene matches: 5. The CDR3 length is 15 residues. Germline lookup yields CDR1 SEHNR and CDR2 FQNEAQ (reference sequence). DNA for the CDR3: TGTGCCAGCAGCCAGGGACAGGGGGTGGCAGATACGCAGTATTTT. Protein sequence: CASSQGQGVADTQYF.

The rearrangement uses TRBV25-1 and TRBJ2-1; D not certain. CDR1 and CDR2 (germline): MGHDK, SYGVNS. Trimming cost V 1 base and J 2 bases, with 6 bases left between them. This CDR3 has 14 amino acids. As DNA, the CDR3 is TGTGCCAGCAGTGAATCCGCGGCCTACAATGAGCAGTTCTTC. Protein product: CASSESAAYNEQFF.

The chain carries TRBV6-5 and TRBJ1-1; D is perhaps TRBD1 (5 bases). V shed 4 bases and J shed 1 base, with 13 bases lying between them. The germline V gene encodes CDR1 MNHEY and CDR2 SVGAGI. This CDR3 has 15 amino acids. The CDR3 coding sequence is TGTGCCAGCAGTTCCCCCGGGACTAAGAACACTGAAGCTTTCTTT. The encoded protein is CASSSPGTKNTEAFF.

Only one count was recorded for this clone. The chain joins TRBV6-5 to TRBJ2-7; 11 positions match TRBD1. V shed 0 bases and J 3 bases; nucleotides not matched to a gene: 1. Germline V lookup: CDR1 MNHEY, CDR2 SVGAGI. The CDR3 spans 15 residues. The CDR3 loop is CASSYSGTGGYEQYF. As DNA, the CDR3 is TGTGCCAGCAGTTACTCTGGGACAGGGGGCTACGAGCAGTACTTC.

The chain carries TRBV7-3 and TRBJ2-7, with D possibly matching TRBD2 (5 bases). Germline V gene sequence: CDR1 SGHTA, CDR2 FQGTGA. With 5 bases removed from V and 7 bases from J, the gap between germline ends came to 15 bases. The CDR3 contains 13 residues. CDR3 residues: CASSRGLAGEQYF. CDR3 nucleotide sequence: TGTGCCAGCAGCCGCGGGCTAGCCGGGGAGCAGTACTTC.

The chain links TRBV5-5 to TRBJ2-7, with D perhaps matching TRBD1 (6 bases). V was pared by 3 bases and J by 0 bases, with 13 bases between. The CDR3 contains 15 residues. The germline V gene has CDR1 SGHKS and CDR2 YYEKEE (reference sequence). This CDR3 reads CASSSPGTLSYEQYF. The CDR3 nucleotides read TGTGCCAGCAGCTCCCCCGGGACACTCTCCTACGAGCAGTACTTC.

The V gene is TRBV5-4, the J gene TRBJ2-1; perhaps TRBD2 as D (5 bases). The CDR3 is made up of 13 amino acids. The ends were cut back, 4 bases at V and 7 bases at J, with 12 bases in the middle. CDR1 SGHNT and CDR2 YYREEE come from the germline V gene (reference sequence). The CDR3 loop is CASSTSGRNEQFF. CDR3 DNA: TGTGCCAGCAGCACCAGCGGACGAAATGAGCAGTTCTTC.

This chain joins TRBV7-2 and TRBJ2-7; TRBD2 matches 8 bases. The ends lost 3 bases at V and 4 bases at J; junction bases unmatched: 8. The germline gives CDR1 SGHTA, CDR2 FQGNSA. The CDR3 covers 15 residues. CDR3 region: CASSFLSGGSYEQYF. In DNA, the CDR3 is TGTGCCAGCAGCTTTTTAAGCGGGGGTAGTTACGAGCAGTACTTC.

This rearrangement joins TRBV13 to TRBJ2-2, with 9 bases matching TRBD2. From germline, CDR1 is PRHDT and CDR2 FYEKMQ (reference sequence). J was trimmed by 6 bases and V by 5 bases; bases with no gene match: 4. The CDR3 has 14 amino acids. The CDR3 sequence is CASSGLARAGELFF. The DNA of the CDR3 is TGTGCCAGCAGCGGACTAGCGAGGGCCGGGGAGCTGTTTTTT.

The chain employs TRBV6-2 or TRBV6-3 and TRBJ1-6, with D perhaps matching TRBD1 (6 bases). Germline values: CDR1 MNHEY, CDR2 SVGEGT. The CDR3 has 14 residues. V lost 5 bases, J lost 7 bases, and 12 bases lay in between. Here the CDR3 DNA reads TGTGCCAGCAGTGCTGGACAGACCAATTCACCCCTCCACTTT. Amino acids: CASSAGQTNSPLHF.